This T cell receptor (beta chain) derives from a study of blood T cell repertoires in COVID-19. Background on the study: Sites across the United States, Italy and Spain contributed samples from acute and convalescent COVID-19. The cDNA or gDNA used as material had been derived from T cells, B-cell-depleted T cells, or PBMCs.

CDR1 is SNHLY and CDR2 is FYNNEI in the germline V gene. The CDR3 sequence is 14 residues long. Trimming removed 4 bases from V and 8 bases from J, with 17 bases in between. Source study methods: Quantification of nucleated cells was approximated via reference gene primer amplification. Profiling relied on immunoSEQ multiplex PCR, and the TCRdb table lists in-frame clones only, not all of them. D and trimming come from the DNA, and the V and J calls and clone size come from that table. This sample has 100,000 to 120,000 clones, with roughly 80% found just once. The chain has TRBV2 and TRBJ1-1; D is ambiguous. Sequencing used peripheral blood. This TCR came from an elderly woman with acute or convalescent COVID-19. The CDR3 protein is CASSGFSSLEEAFF. The CDR3 nucleotides read TGTGCCAGCAGTGGCTTTAGTAGTCTCGAGGAAGCTTTCTTT.